Listed here are 17 T cell receptor beta chains from one sample, sequenced in a study of naive and memory T cell subsets. Specified treatment: skin biopsy from PPD injection site in Mantoux-positive individual. The library had UMIs added by 3' ligation of an oligonucleotide to TCR cDNA. Ligated cDNA underwent four rounds of PCR with nested alpha and beta constant region primers and SP2. One entry per CDR3 protein results from TCRdb running MiXCR on the UMI-ligation and nested PCR reads. The table records fewer than 35,000 distinct CDR3 sequences, 6.5% to 8% of them present only once. The sequencing used skin, collected from a tuberculin skin test site. The receptors originated from an adult in good health.

This clonotype was recorded many times. The chain links TRBV27 to TRBJ2-3; 11 positions match TRBD2. This CDR3 spans 17 amino acids. In germline, CDR1 is MNHEY, CDR2 SMNVEV (reference sequence). Unmatched junction bases numbered 8, after V lost 4 bases and J lost 2 bases. The CDR3 sequence: CASSSTGTSGYTDTQYF. In nucleotides, the CDR3 is TGTGCCAGCAGTTCAACCGGGACTAGCGGATACACAGATACGCAGTATTTT.

This clonotype was seen repeatedly, ten times or more. The V call is TRBV7-9, the J call TRBJ2-7, with TRBD1 identical over 9 bases. Germline CDR1 reads SEHNR; CDR2 reads FQNEAQ (reference sequence). Trimming at V came to 6 bases and at J to 1 base, leaving 7 bases not matched to a gene. The CDR3 has 15 residues. This chain's CDR3 is CASSPPGTGSYEQYF. CDR3 nucleotide sequence: TGTGCCAGCAGTCCCCCCGGGACAGGGTCCTACGAGCAGTACTTC.

Many counts were recorded for this clonotype. The rearrangement joins TRBV5-1 to TRBJ2-5; D is perhaps TRBD1 (6 bases). Germline V gene sequence: CDR1 SGHRS, CDR2 YFSETQ. There are 17 residues in the CDR3. V was trimmed by 0 bases and J by 0 bases, leaving 15 bases between them. This CDR3 reads CASSLDRAGEDQETQYF. DNA for the CDR3: TGCGCCAGCAGCTTGGATCGGGCAGGGGAAGACCAAGAGACCCAGTACTTC. Based on the CDR3 plus reference TRBV5-1 and TRBJ2-5, the full variable domain is KAGVTQTPRYLIKTRGQQVTLSCSPISGHRSVSWYQQTPGQGLQFLFEYFSETQRNKGNFPGRFSGRQFSNSRSEMNVSTLELGDSALYLCASSLDRAGEDQETQYFGPGTRLLVL.

The chain recombines TRBV29-1 with TRBJ1-2, with D possibly matching TRBD1 (5 bases). This CDR3 spans 12 amino acids. Looked up from germline, CDR1 is SQVTM and CDR2 is ANQGSEA. V lost 6 bases and J lost 3, with 11 bases in between. This CDR3 is CSVETADYGYTF. CDR3 DNA: TGCAGCGTAGAGACAGCTGACTATGGCTACACCTTC.

This chain links TRBV6-1 with TRBJ1-1, with 11 bases that match TRBD1. The junction had 9 bases not matched to a gene; V was cut back by 10 bases and J by 5 bases. The CDR3 extends over 14 amino acids. Germline lookup yields CDR1 MNHNS and CDR2 SASEGT. The CDR3 loop is CAIGTGGWRTEAFF. The DNA for the CDR3 is TGTGCCATAGGGACAGGGGGGTGGAGGACTGAAGCTTTCTTT.

This clonotype was counted ten times or more. This rearrangement joins TRBV7-2 to TRBJ1-6, with D tentatively TRBD1 (5 bases). V gave up 5 bases and J gave up 0 bases, with 23 bases separating them. The CDR3 runs 20 residues. Germline CDR1 SGHTA, CDR2 FQGNSA. The CDR3 reads CASSTRGRVAPSSYNSPLHF. DNA of the CDR3: TGTGCCAGCAGCACGAGGGGCAGGGTGGCCCCTAGCTCCTATAATTCACCCCTCCACTTT.

This clonotype was seen a few times. J is TRBJ1-2 and V is TRBV19; tentatively, D is TRBD1 (5 bases). Germline V lookup: CDR1 LNHDA, CDR2 SQIVND (reference sequence). CDR3 length equals 14 residues. V lost 4 bases and J 6 bases, leaving 15 bases between the germline ends. CDR3 sequence (DNA): TGTGCCAGTAGTACCCAAGACAGAACCCATGGCTACACCTTC. Residues: CASSTQDRTHGYTF.

This clonotype was detected ten times or more. This chain connects TRBV9 to TRBJ2-3; 10 bases fit TRBD1. The V and J ends lost 4 bases and 4 bases, in that order; junction bases with no gene match: 9. This CDR3 contains 16 residues. CDR1 and CDR2 (germline): SGDLS, YYNGEE. The chain's CDR3 is CASSKGTGANADTQYF. The DNA for the CDR3 is TGTGCCAGCAGCAAGGGGACAGGGGCCAACGCAGATACGCAGTATTTT.

There are many counts of this clonotype. The V and J genes are TRBV5-5 and TRBJ2-7; D is uncertain. The CDR3 extends over 14 amino acids. Germline V CDR1 and CDR2: SGHKS, YYEKEE (reference sequence). The ends were cut back, 2 bases at V and 1 base at J, with 10 bases in the middle. The DNA for the CDR3 is TGTGCCAGCAGCTTTGACGACTTATCCTACGAGCAGTACTTC. Residues: CASSFDDLSYEQYF.

The chain employs TRBV19 and TRBJ1-1; the match to TRBD1 covers 7 bases. Germline V gives CDR1 LNHDA, CDR2 SQIVND (reference sequence). The CDR3 has 15 residues. The junction had 8 bases not matched to a gene; V was cut back by 7 bases and J by 0 bases. CDR3 loop: CASKGLDRLNTEAFF. CDR3 nucleotides: TGTGCCAGTAAGGGTTTGGACAGGCTGAACACTGAAGCTTTCTTT.

This clonotype was seen many times. This chain joins TRBV9 and TRBJ2-2; 11 positions match TRBD2. The V gene end was trimmed by 0 bases and the J gene end by 6 bases; junction bases not matched to a gene: 4. Germline CDR1 is SGDLS and CDR2 is YYNGEE. CDR3 length equals 16 residues. The CDR3 loop is CASSVASGGYAGELFF. The CDR3 DNA sequence: TGTGCCAGCAGCGTAGCTAGCGGGGGGTATGCCGGGGAGCTGTTTTTT. Drawing the rest from reference TRBV9 and TRBJ2-2, the complete variable domain is DSGVTQTPKHLITATGQRVTLRCSPRSGDLSVYWYQQSLDQGLQFLIQYYNGEERAKGNILERFSAQQFPDLHSELNLSSLELGDSALYFCASSVASGGYAGELFFGEGSRLTVL.

There are many counts of this clonotype. Germline and junction disagree at one end, which may indicate a read error. The rearrangement uses TRBV4-1 and TRBJ1-6; 8 nucleotides align to TRBD1. CDR1 and CDR2 (germline): MGHRA, YSYEKL. CDR3 length: 17 amino acids. CDR3: CASTQDRGRATLSPLHF. The CDR3 nucleotides are TGCGCCAGCACCCAAGACAGGGGCAGGGCCACACTTTCACCCCTCCACTTT.

This clonotype has ten or more counts. V is TRBV20-1 and J is TRBJ1-3; D may be TRBD1 (6 bases). The CDR3 contains 15 residues. In germline, CDR1 is DFQATT, CDR2 SNEGSKA (reference sequence). Trimming took off 6 bases at V and 3 bases at J, with 18 bases between the two ends. DNA for the CDR3: TGCAGTGCCAATAAAGGGGGGCTTGGTGGAAACACCATATATTTT. Its translation is CSANKGGLGGNTIYF.

This clonotype turned up a few times. In DNA form, the CDR3 reads TGTGCCAGCAGCCCGACCTTAGGAGGGGCATGGGGGAACTATGGCTACACCTTC. Its translation: CASSPTLGGAWGNYGYTF. J is TRBJ1-2 and V is TRBV6-5; D might be TRBD1 (5 bases). V lost 6 bases and J lost 2, with 25 bases in between. From germline, CDR1 is MNHEY and CDR2 SVGAGI. There are 18 residues in the CDR3.

This clonotype has more than one count but fewer than ten. An end of the junction does not agree with germline; a read error may underlie this. The chain uses TRBV11-2 and TRBJ2-7; 11 bases agree with TRBD2. The V gene's germline CDR1 is SGHAT and CDR2 FQNNGV. This CDR3 spans 15 amino acids. CDR3 loop: CASSLQLAGAYELYF. The CDR3 DNA follows: TGTGCCAGCAGCTTACAACTAGCGGGGGCCTACGAGCTGTACTTC.

This clonotype was seen ten or more times. This chain uses TRBV10-3 with TRBJ2-2; TRBD1 matches at 9 bases. CDR1 ENHRY and CDR2 SYGVKD come from the germline V gene. The V segment lost 6 bases and the J segment 3 bases; nucleotides outside the gene matches: 2. This CDR3 is 14 amino acids long. The CDR3 bases are TGTGCCATCAGGAGGACAGGGGACACCGGGGAGCTGTTTTTT. Its protein product is CAIRRTGDTGELFF.

Ten or more counts support this clonotype. The chain links TRBV7-2 to TRBJ2-5; D is possibly TRBD2 (6 bases). Germline CDR1 SGHTA, CDR2 FQGNSA. The CDR3 is 15 residues long. V lost 6 bases to trimming and J lost 4 bases, with 18 bases between them. The CDR3 sequence is CASRRRDFAGETQYF. Written as DNA, the CDR3 is TGTGCCAGCAGGCGACGGGACTTTGCGGGAGAGACCCAGTACTTC.